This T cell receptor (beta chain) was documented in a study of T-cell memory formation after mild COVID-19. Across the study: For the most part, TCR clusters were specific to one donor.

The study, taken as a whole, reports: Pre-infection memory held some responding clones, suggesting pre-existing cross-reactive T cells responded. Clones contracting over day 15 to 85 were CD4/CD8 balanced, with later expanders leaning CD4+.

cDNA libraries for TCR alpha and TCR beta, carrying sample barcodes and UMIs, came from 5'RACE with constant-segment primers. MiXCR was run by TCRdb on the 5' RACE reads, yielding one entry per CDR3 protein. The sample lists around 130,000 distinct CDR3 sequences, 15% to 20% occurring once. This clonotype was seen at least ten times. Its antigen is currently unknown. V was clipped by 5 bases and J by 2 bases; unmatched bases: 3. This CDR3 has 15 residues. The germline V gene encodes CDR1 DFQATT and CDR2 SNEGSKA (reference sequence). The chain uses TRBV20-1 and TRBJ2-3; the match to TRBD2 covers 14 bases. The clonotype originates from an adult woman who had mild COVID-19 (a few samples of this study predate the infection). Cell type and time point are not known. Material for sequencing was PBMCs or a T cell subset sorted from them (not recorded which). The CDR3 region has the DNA TGCAGTGCTCCGGGACTAGCGGGAGACACAGATACGCAGTATTTT. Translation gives CSAPGLAGDTDTQYF.